The present T cell receptor beta chain was sequenced within a study of cytomegalovirus exposure and HLA in healthy donors. Study results and limitations: According to a later analysis, most TCR beta chains associated with CMV appeared HLA-restricted. Both high specificity and high sensitivity reportedly marked the classifier's diagnosis of cytomegalovirus status.

As to this clone: Its antigen is still unknown.

This CDR3 region has 14 residues. Per the germline V gene, CDR1 is WSHSY and CDR2 is SAAADI. V gave up 4 bases and J gave up 5 bases, with 12 bases separating them. PCR used 60 Vbeta primers and 13 Jbeta primers. Here immunoSEQ multiplex PCR was the method, and the copy in TCRdb shows in-frame clones only, minus some. The sample carries some 170,000 clones, about four fifths recorded once. Source material: PBMCs. The chain couples TRBV10-2 to TRBJ2-1; a possible D gene is TRBD2 (6 bases). The receptor was isolated from a woman aged 50 to 60 in good health and CMV-seronegative. CDR3 bases: TGCGCCAGCAGTGGTCGGGACTTCAACAATGAGCAGTTCTTC. The encoded protein is CASSGRDFNNEQFF.